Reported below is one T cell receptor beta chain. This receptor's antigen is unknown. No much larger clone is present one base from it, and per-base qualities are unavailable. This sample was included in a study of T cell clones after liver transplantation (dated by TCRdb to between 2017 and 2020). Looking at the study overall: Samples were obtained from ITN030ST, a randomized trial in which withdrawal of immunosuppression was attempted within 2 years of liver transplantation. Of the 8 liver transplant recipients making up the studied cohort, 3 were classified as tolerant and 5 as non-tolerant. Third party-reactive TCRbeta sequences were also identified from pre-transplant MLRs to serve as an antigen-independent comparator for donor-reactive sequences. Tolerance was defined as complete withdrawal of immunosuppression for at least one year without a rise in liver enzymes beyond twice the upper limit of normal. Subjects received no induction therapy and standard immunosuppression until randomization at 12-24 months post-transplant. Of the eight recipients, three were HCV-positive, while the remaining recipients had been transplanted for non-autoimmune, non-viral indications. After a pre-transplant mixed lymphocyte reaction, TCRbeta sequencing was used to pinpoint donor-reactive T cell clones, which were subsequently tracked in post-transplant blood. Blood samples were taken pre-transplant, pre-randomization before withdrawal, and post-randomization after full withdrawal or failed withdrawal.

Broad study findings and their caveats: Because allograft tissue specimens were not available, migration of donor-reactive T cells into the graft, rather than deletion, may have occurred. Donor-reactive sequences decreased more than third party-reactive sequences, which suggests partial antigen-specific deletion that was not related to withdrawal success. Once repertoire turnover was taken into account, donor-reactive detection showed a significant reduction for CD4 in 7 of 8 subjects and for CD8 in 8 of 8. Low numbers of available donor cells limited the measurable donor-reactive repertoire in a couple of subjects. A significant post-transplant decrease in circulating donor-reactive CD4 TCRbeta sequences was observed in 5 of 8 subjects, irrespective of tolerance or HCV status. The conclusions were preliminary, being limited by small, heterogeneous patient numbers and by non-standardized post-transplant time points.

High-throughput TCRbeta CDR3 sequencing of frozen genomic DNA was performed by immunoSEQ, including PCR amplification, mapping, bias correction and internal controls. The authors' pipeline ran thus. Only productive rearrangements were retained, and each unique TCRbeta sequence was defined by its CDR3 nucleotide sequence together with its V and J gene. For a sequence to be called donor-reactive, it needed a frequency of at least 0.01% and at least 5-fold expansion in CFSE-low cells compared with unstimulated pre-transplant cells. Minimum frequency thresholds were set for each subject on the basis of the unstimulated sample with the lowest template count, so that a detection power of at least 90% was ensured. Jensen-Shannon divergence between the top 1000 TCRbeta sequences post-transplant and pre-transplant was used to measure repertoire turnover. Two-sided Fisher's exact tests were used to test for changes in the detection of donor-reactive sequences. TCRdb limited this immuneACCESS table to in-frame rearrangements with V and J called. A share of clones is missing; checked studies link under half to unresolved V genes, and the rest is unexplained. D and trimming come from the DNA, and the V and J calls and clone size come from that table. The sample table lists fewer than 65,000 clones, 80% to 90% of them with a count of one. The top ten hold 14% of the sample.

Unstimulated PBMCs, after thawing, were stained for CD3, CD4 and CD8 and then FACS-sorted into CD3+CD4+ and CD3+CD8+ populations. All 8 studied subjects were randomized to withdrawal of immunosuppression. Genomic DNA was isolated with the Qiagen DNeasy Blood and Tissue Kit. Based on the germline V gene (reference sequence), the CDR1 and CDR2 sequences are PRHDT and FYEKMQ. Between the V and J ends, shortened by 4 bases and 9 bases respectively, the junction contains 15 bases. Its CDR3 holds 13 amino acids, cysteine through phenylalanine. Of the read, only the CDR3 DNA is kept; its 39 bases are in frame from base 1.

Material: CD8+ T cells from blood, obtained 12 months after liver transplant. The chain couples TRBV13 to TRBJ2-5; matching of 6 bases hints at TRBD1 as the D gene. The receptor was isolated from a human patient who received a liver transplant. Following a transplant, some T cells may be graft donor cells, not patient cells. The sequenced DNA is TGTGCCAGCAGCTCGGCAGGGGATTTGGCCCAGTACTTC. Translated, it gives CASSSAGDLAQYF.